This is a list of T cell receptor beta chains from one sample in a study of PD-L1 blockade in urothelial cancer. Repertoires were generated with immunoSEQ multiplex PCR, while TCRdb's copy carries only in-frame clones and drops some. The sample contains 85,000 to 95,000 clones, around 92% of which appear only once. The specimen was PBMCs, collected around atezolizumab (anti-PD-L1) treatment. The receptor source for this set is a woman older than 75 with urothelial cancer. CDR3s include the opening cysteine and the closing phenylalanine or tryptophan. The D gene is left open where the match is weak. The size entry is marked missing in some rows and otherwise reads once, few, many or a size class.

D: NA; J: TRBJ1-2; size: NA; V: TRBV6-1; CDR3: CASSEASRAVDGYTF; DNA: TGTGCCAGCAGTGAAGCTTCCAGGGCGGTAGATGGCTACACCTTC
D: NA; J: TRBJ2-7; size: NA; V: TRBV28; CDR3: CASSLAGQPSSYEQYF; DNA: TGTGCCAGCAGTCTCGCAGGACAGCCGAGCTCCTACGAGCAGTACTTC
D: TRBD1; J: TRBJ1-2; size: few; V: TRBV25-1; CDR3: CASTRGQGNYGYTF; DNA: TGTGCCAGCACTAGAGGACAGGGAAACTATGGCTACACCTTC
D: NA; J: TRBJ2-5; size: NA; V: TRBV6-1; CDR3: CAIIVVRETQYF; DNA: TGTGCCATTATAGTGGTCCGAGAGACCCAGTACTTC
D: NA; J: TRBJ2-2; size: once; V: TRBV5-1; CDR3: CASSSTRSWAGPGTGELFF; DNA: TGCGCCAGCAGCTCTACCCGGAGTTGGGCGGGGCCGGGCACCGGGGAGCTGTTTTTT
D: NA; J: TRBJ1-1; size: NA; V: TRBV19; CDR3: CASTQGFPNTEAFF; DNA: TGTGCCAGTACCCAGGGGTTCCCGAACACTGAAGCTTTCTTT
D: NA; J: TRBJ2-1; size: NA; V: TRBV28; CDR3: CATKPSGLSYNEQFF; DNA: TGTGCCACCAAACCGAGCGGGTTGTCCTACAATGAGCAGTTCTTC
D: NA; J: TRBJ1-5; size: NA; V: TRBV9; CDR3: CASSEGLGRGNQPQHF; DNA: TGTGCCAGCAGCGAGGGGCTTGGAAGGGGCAATCAGCCCCAGCATTTT
D: NA; J: TRBJ1-1; size: NA; V: TRBV6-1; CDR3: CASSEHPRRVNTEAFF; DNA: TGTGCCAGCAGTGAACATCCGAGGAGAGTGAACACTGAAGCTTTCTTT
D: TRBD2; J: TRBJ2-7; size: NA; V: TRBV28; CDR3: CASSFSGLSYEQYF; DNA: TGTGCCAGCAGTTTTTCGGGACTATCCTACGAGCAGTACTTC
D: NA; J: TRBJ2-2; size: NA; V: TRBV30; CDR3: CAWSDPRDFDSGELFF; DNA: TGTGCCTGGAGTGACCCCCGGGACTTCGATTCCGGGGAGCTGTTTTTT
D: TRBD2; J: TRBJ2-2; size: NA; V: TRBV14; CDR3: CASSLGLAGLNTGELFF; DNA: TGTGCCAGCAGCCTGGGGCTAGCGGGACTTAATACCGGGGAGCTGTTTTTT
D: TRBD1; J: TRBJ2-3; size: NA; V: TRBV4-2; CDR3: CASSQVGGMLDTQYF; DNA: TGTGCCAGCAGCCAAGTAGGGGGCATGTTGGATACGCAGTATTTT
D: TRBD1; J: TRBJ2-7; size: NA; V: TRBV28; CDR3: CASSFPHWTGTYEQYF; DNA: TGTGCCAGCAGTTTTCCACACTGGACAGGGACCTACGAGCAGTACTTC
D: NA; J: TRBJ2-7; size: NA; V: TRBV5-1; CDR3: CASSNRVKLAYEQYF; DNA: TGCGCCAGCAGCAACCGGGTCAAACTTGCCTACGAGCAGTACTTC
D: TRBD2; J: TRBJ2-2; size: NA; V: TRBV19; CDR3: CASTVLAGGTGELFF; DNA: TGTGCCAGTACCGTGCTAGCGGGAGGGACCGGGGAGCTGTTTTTT
D: TRBD2; J: TRBJ2-1; size: NA; V: TRBV13; CDR3: CASSLGAGTSGRAEQFF; DNA: TGTGCCAGCAGCTTAGGGGCCGGGACTAGCGGGAGGGCCGAGCAGTTCTTC
D: TRBD2; J: TRBJ2-3; size: NA; V: TRBV4-1; CDR3: CASSQDDLAANPTDTQYF; DNA: TGCGCCAGCAGCCAAGATGACCTAGCGGCAAACCCCACAGATACGCAGTATTTT
D: TRBD2; J: TRBJ2-3; size: NA; V: TRBV5-4; CDR3: CASSLGTSGTDTQYF; DNA: TGTGCCAGCAGCCTCGGGACTAGCGGCACAGATACGCAGTATTTT
D: TRBD1; J: TRBJ1-2; size: NA; V: TRBV7-9; CDR3: CASSLGGDRSASYGYTF; DNA: TGTGCCAGCAGCTTAGGAGGGGACAGGTCCGCCAGCTATGGCTACACCTTC
D: TRBD1; J: TRBJ2-6; size: NA; V: TRBV5-1; CDR3: CASSLAGTGGAGANVLTF; DNA: TGCGCCAGCAGCTTGGCCGGGACAGGGGGCGCTGGGGCCAACGTCCTGACTTTC
D: TRBD1; J: TRBJ1-4; size: NA; V: TRBV28; CDR3: CASSGTVNEKLFF; DNA: TGTGCCAGCAGTGGGACAGTAAATGAAAAACTGTTTTTT
D: TRBD1; J: TRBJ2-1; size: NA; V: TRBV27; CDR3: CASRGTGLSYNEQFF; DNA: TGTGCCAGCAGAGGGACAGGGTTGTCCTACAATGAGCAGTTCTTC
D: TRBD2; J: TRBJ2-7; size: NA; V: TRBV28; CDR3: CASSPRGGKRYEQYF; DNA: TGTGCCAGCAGTCCCCGGGGGGGGAAGAGGTACGAGCAGTACTTC
D: NA; J: TRBJ2-3; size: NA; V: TRBV5-1; CDR3: CASRSGSNTADTQYF; DNA: TGCGCCAGCAGGTCAGGATCCAATACGGCAGATACGCAGTATTTT
D: NA; J: TRBJ1-3; size: once; V: TRBV28; CDR3: CASSSPEAGNTIYF; DNA: TGTGCCAGCAGTTCCCCGGAGGCCGGAAACACCATATATTTT
D: NA; J: TRBJ1-4; size: NA; V: TRBV29-1; CDR3: CSASVGQRLFF; DNA: TGCAGCGCCTCCGTGGGACAAAGACTGTTTTTT
D: TRBD1; J: TRBJ1-1; size: once; V: TRBV28; CDR3: CASSLGQWNTEAFF; DNA: TGTGCCAGCAGTTTGGGACAGTGGAACACTGAAGCTTTCTTT
D: TRBD1; J: TRBJ1-2; size: NA; V: TRBV9; CDR3: CASSPGQGGDGYTF; DNA: TGTGCCAGCAGCCCAGGACAGGGTGGTGATGGCTACACCTTC
D: NA; J: TRBJ2-1; size: NA; V: TRBV5-1; CDR3: CASRVGPEQFF; DNA: TGCGCCAGCAGGGTGGGCCCCGAGCAGTTCTTC
D: NA; J: TRBJ2-7; size: NA; V: TRBV28; CDR3: CASREGSGRYEQYF; DNA: TGTGCCAGCAGGGAGGGTAGCGGTCGCTACGAGCAGTACTTC
D: NA; J: TRBJ2-5; size: NA; V: TRBV19; CDR3: CASSIRQGKETQYF; DNA: TGTGCCAGTAGTATAAGGCAGGGGAAAGAGACCCAGTACTTC
D: TRBD2; J: TRBJ2-1; size: NA; V: TRBV27; CDR3: CASRGLAGAYNEQFF; DNA: TGTGCCAGCAGGGGACTAGCGGGTGCCTACAATGAGCAGTTCTTC
D: TRBD1; J: TRBJ1-1; size: NA; V: TRBV6-1; CDR3: CASSEATGGWSEAFF; DNA: TGTGCCAGCAGTGAAGCGACAGGGGGCTGGTCTGAAGCTTTCTTT
D: TRBD2; J: TRBJ2-1; size: NA; V: TRBV27; CDR3: CASSFTGLAANEQFF; DNA: TGTGCCAGCAGTTTTACGGGACTAGCGGCGAATGAGCAGTTCTTC
D: NA; J: TRBJ1-5; size: NA; V: TRBV10-2; CDR3: CASSGTGNQPQHF; DNA: TGCGCCAGCAGTGGTACAGGTAATCAGCCCCAGCATTTT
D: TRBD1; J: TRBJ2-7; size: NA; V: TRBV11-2; CDR3: CASSQTTGPYEQYF; DNA: TGTGCCAGCAGCCAAACGACAGGGCCCTACGAGCAGTACTTC
D: TRBD1; J: TRBJ1-2; size: NA; V: TRBV7-9; CDR3: CASSYPTRDSNYGYTF; DNA: TGTGCCAGCAGCTACCCCACCCGGGACAGTAACTATGGCTACACCTTC
D: NA; J: TRBJ2-7; size: NA; V: TRBV4-2; CDR3: CASSQEGLDPYF; DNA: TGTGCCAGCAGCCAAGAGGGGCTAGACCCTTACTTC
D: TRBD1; J: TRBJ2-2; size: NA; V: TRBV5-1; CDR3: CASSLEGTGDTGELFF; DNA: TGCGCCAGCAGCTTGGAAGGGACAGGGGATACCGGGGAGCTGTTTTTT
D: NA; J: TRBJ2-3; size: once; V: TRBV10-2; CDR3: CASSRQGRIPDRYF; DNA: TGCGCCAGCTCTAGGCAGGGGCGAATACCCGACCGGTATTTT
D: NA; J: TRBJ1-5; size: NA; V: TRBV6-6; CDR3: CASSLSEQGRPQHF; DNA: TGTGCCAGCAGTCTATCAGAACAGGGCCGTCCCCAGCATTTT
D: TRBD1; J: TRBJ2-1; size: NA; V: TRBV28; CDR3: CASRKGAIVSSYNEQFF; DNA: TGTGCCAGCCGTAAGGGGGCTATCGTCAGCTCCTACAATGAGCAGTTCTTC
D: TRBD1; J: TRBJ1-2; size: NA; V: TRBV6-1; CDR3: CASSEAWTGGYGYTF; DNA: TGTGCCAGCAGTGAAGCCTGGACAGGGGGGTATGGCTACACCTTC
D: TRBD1; J: TRBJ2-7; size: few; V: TRBV6-1; CDR3: CASSVQQGLYYEQYF; DNA: TGTGCCAGCAGTGTTCAACAGGGGCTATACTACGAGCAGTACTTC
D: TRBD1; J: TRBJ2-7; size: NA; V: TRBV27; CDR3: CASSYGTGSYEQYF; DNA: TGTGCCAGCAGTTATGGGACAGGATCCTACGAGCAGTACTTC